This TCR beta chain was documented in a study of monozygotic twins with cystic fibrosis. At the level of the study: Libraries were built from around 3 micrograms of fragmented DNA using approximately 16 PCR cycles.

Trimming left V 1 base short and J 1 base short, with 8 bases between. The CDR3 length is 14 residues. Germline values: CDR1 SGHNT, CDR2 YENEEA. This table comes from immunoSEQ multiplex PCR, and its TCRdb copy is limited to in-frame clones, with some not included. This table has around 27,000 clones, about 96% appearing once. Study-wide points: The repertoire was suggested to be naive-dominated, clonality median approximately 0.009. Co-twins had the most similar V usage for 13 of 16 pairs, J for 8.

As regards this clone: Its antigen is undetermined.

The TCR originated in a girl aged 2 to 9 with cystic fibrosis. The sample taken for sequencing was blood. This chain joins TRBV11-3 and TRBJ2-7; no firm D call. CDR3 DNA: TGTGCCAGCAGCTTAGGCGTAAAGTCCTACGAGCAGTACTTC. Its translation is CASSLGVKSYEQYF.